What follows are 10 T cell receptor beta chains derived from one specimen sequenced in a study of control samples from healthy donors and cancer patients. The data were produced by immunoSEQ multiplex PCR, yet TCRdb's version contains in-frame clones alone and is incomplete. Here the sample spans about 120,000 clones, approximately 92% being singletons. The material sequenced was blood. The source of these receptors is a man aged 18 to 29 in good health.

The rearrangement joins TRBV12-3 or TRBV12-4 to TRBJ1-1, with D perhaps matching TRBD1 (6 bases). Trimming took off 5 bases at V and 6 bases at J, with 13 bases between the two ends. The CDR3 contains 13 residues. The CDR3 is CASSAIGQSEAFF. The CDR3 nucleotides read TGTGCCAGCAGTGCTATTGGACAGTCTGAAGCTTTCTTT.

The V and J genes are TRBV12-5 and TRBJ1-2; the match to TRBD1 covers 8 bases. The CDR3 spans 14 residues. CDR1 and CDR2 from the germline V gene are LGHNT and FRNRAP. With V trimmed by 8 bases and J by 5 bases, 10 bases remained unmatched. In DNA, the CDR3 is TGTGCTAGTTCCCAGGGGCAGGGGGCGTATGGCTACACCTTC. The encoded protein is CASSQGQGAYGYTF.

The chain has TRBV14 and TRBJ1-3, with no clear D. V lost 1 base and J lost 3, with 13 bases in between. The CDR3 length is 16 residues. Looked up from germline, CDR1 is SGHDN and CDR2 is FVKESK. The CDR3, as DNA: TGTGCCAGCAGCCAAGTGTCTCCTCCGTATGGAAACACCATATATTTT. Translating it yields CASSQVSPPYGNTIYF.

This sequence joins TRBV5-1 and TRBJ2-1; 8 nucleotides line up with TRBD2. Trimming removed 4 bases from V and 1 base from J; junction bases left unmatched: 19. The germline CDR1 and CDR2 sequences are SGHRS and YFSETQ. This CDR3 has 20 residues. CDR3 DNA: TGCGCCAGCAGCCTTCCCATCTCGGGGGGGGGCTTACTTTCCTACAATGAGCAGTTCTTC. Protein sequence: CASSLPISGGGLLSYNEQFF.

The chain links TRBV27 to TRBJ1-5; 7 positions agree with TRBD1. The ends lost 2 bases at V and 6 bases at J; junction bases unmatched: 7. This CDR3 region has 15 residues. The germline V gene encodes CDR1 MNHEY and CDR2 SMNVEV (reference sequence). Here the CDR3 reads CASSLRGDSRQPQHF. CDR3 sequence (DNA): TGTGCCAGCAGTTTAAGGGGGGACAGTCGTCAGCCCCAGCATTTT.

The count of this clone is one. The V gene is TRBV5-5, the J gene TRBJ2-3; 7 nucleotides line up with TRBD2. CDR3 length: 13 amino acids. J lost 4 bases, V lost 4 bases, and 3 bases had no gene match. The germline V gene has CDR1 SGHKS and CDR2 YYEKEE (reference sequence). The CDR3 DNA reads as TGTGCCAGCAGCGGACTAGATTCAGATACGCAGTATTTT. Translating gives CASSGLDSDTQYF.

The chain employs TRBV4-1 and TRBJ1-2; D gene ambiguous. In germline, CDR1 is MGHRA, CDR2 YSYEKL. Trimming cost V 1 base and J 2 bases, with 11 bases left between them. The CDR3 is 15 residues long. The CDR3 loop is CASSQGTSVNYGYTF. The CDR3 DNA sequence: TGCGCCAGCAGCCAAGGGACGTCAGTAAACTATGGCTACACCTTC.

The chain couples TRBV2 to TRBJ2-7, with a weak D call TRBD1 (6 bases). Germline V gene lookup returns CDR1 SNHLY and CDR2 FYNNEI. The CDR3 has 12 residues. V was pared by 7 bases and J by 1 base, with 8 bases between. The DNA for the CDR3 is TGTGCCAGCAACAGGGTGTCCTACGAGCAGTACTTC. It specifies CASNRVSYEQYF.

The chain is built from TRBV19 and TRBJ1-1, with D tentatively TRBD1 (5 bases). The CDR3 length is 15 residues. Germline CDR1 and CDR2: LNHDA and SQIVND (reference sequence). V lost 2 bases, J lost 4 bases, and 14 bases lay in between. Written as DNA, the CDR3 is TGTGCCAGTAGTATATCCGTCGGGGCTGGCACTGAAGCTTTCTTT. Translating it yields CASSISVGAGTEAFF.

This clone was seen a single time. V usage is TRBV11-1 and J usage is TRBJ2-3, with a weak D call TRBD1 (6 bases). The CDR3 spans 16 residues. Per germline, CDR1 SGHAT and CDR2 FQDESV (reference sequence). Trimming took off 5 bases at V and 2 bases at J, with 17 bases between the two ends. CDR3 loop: CASSPEGGTPTDTQYF. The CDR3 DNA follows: TGTGCCAGCAGCCCGGAAGGTGGGACACCCACAGATACGCAGTATTTT.